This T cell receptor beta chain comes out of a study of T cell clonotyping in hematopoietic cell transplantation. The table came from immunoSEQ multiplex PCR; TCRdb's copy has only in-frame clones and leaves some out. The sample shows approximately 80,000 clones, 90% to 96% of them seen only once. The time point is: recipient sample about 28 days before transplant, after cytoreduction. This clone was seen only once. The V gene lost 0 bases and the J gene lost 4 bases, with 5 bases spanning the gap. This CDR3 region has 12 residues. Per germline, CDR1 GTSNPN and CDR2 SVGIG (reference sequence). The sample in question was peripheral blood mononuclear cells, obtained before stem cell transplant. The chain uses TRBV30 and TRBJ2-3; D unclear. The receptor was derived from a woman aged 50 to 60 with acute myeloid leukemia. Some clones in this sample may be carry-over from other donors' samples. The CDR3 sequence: CAWSVTADTQYF. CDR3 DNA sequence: TGTGCCTGGAGTGTAACGGCAGATACGCAGTATTTT.